This entry lists 29 T cell receptor beta chains sequenced from one sample in a study of post-analysis software for immune sequencing data. Study-level points and caveats: Controls showed lower frequencies than patients for roughly five TRBV segments, and TRBV5-6, TRBV5-1 and TRBV20-1 were among these.

Their antigens are not known. Libraries were made from TCR beta cDNA, and they carried unique molecular identifiers. Each CDR3 protein is one row after TCRdb ran MiXCR on the PCR reads. The sample yields about 820,000 distinct CDR3 sequences, approximately 57% seen once. Sample: blood. Receptors were obtained from a girl aged 10-17 years with multiple sclerosis.

The rearrangement uses TRBV20-1 and TRBJ2-4, with 11 bases fitting TRBD2. The length of the CDR3 is 15 residues. With 6 bases clipped from V and 9 bases from J, the junction kept 13 bases outside the gene matches. Germline CDR1 is DFQATT and CDR2 is SNEGSKA (reference sequence). The CDR3 loop reads CSARDQLAGASIQYF. CDR3 DNA: TGCAGTGCCCGAGACCAACTAGCGGGAGCAAGCATTCAGTACTTC.

This clonotype has just a few counts. This chain links TRBV6-2 or TRBV6-3 with TRBJ2-7; D gene ambiguous. Germline V gene sequence: CDR1 MNHEY, CDR2 SVGEGT. Deletions cut 6 bases from V and 4 bases from J, with 7 bases between. CDR3 size: 11 residues. The chain's CDR3 is CASRNGYEQYF. As DNA, the CDR3 is TGTGCCAGCAGGAATGGATACGAGCAGTACTTC.

The chain joins TRBV20-1 to TRBJ1-1, with 7 bases lining up with TRBD1. The CDR3 sequence is 16 residues long. Trimming took 0 bases from V and 4 from J; bases not matched to a gene: 11. From germline, CDR1 is DFQATT and CDR2 SNEGSKA (reference sequence). The CDR3 is CSARDHRQGWATEAFF. The CDR3 coding sequence is TGCAGTGCTAGAGATCACCGACAGGGATGGGCCACTGAAGCTTTCTTT.

The chain has TRBV11-2 and TRBJ2-5; 7 nucleotides agree with TRBD1. The end of the DNA is better explained by TRBJ2-7, so the J call may be wrong. The CDR3 has 15 residues. Looked up from germline, CDR1 is SGHAT and CDR2 is FQNNGV. The CDR3 protein is CASSPLQGMRIEQYF. As DNA, the CDR3 is TGTGCCAGCAGCCCCCTACAGGGGATGAGAATCGAGCAGTACTTC.

This chain's CDR3 is CASSFRVSSYNEQFF. The CDR3, as DNA: TGTGCCAGCAGCTTCAGGGTTAGCTCCTACAATGAGCAGTTCTTC. J is TRBJ2-1 and V is TRBV7-9; perhaps TRBD1 as D (5 bases). The V end was cut by 3 bases, the J end by 0 bases, with 9 bases between. This CDR3 contains 15 residues. In germline, CDR1 is SEHNR, CDR2 FQNEAQ (reference sequence).

The chain links TRBV7-2 to TRBJ1-2; 10 positions agree with TRBD1. The CDR3 sequence is 18 residues long. J was trimmed by 2 bases and V by 4 bases; bases with no gene match: 13. CDR1 and CDR2 from the germline V gene are SGHTA and FQGNSA. In nucleotides, the CDR3 is TGTGCCAGCAGCTCCATTGGACAGGGGGTCTCTCTCAACTATGGCTACACCTTC. Protein: CASSSIGQGVSLNYGYTF.

V is TRBV20-1 and J is TRBJ1-2, with TRBD1 matching 9 bases. The CDR3 is 17 residues long. Losses at the gene ends were 1 base for V and 6 bases for J; bases not matched to a gene: 15. The germline CDR1 and CDR2 sequences are DFQATT and SNEGSKA (reference sequence). CDR3 in DNA: TGCAGTGCTAGAGGCCGGGACAGGGTATTGGGAGGGGATGGCTACACCTTC. Translating gives CSARGRDRVLGGDGYTF.

Points on this clonotype: The junction differs from germline at one of its ends, possibly a read error. The chain uses TRBV5-6 and TRBJ2-5; tentatively, D is TRBD1 or TRBD2 (6 bases each). Per the germline V gene, CDR1 is SGHDT and CDR2 is YYEEEE. The CDR3 is 13 amino acids. The chain's CDR3 is CAGSLGGRETRYF. Here the CDR3 DNA reads TGTGCCGGCAGCCTGGGGGGCCGAGAGACCCGGTACTTC.

The chain employs TRBV27 and TRBJ2-1; TRBD2 matches at 11 bases. The J segment lost 7 bases and the V segment lost 4 bases, leaving 9 bases of the junction unmatched. Germline-derived CDR1 and CDR2 are MNHEY and SMNVEV (reference sequence). This CDR3 is 16 amino acids long. The CDR3 region is CASSSIGTSGGNEQFF. The CDR3 region has the DNA TGTGCCAGCAGTTCCATCGGGACTAGCGGTGGAAATGAGCAGTTCTTC.

The table lists this clonotype with a few counts. The chain combines TRBV21-1 with TRBJ2-7; the table's D gene call, TRBD2, was not cross checked with the DNA. TRBV21-1 is a known pseudogene. CDR3 length: 18 residues. The CDR3 spells CASSKAVGEGRVPYEQYF. The CDR3 DNA reads TGTGCCAGCAGCAAAGCGGTGGGGGAGGGCCGCGTGCCCTACGAGCAGTACTTC.

J is TRBJ1-1 and V is TRBV7-2; D remains ambiguous. CDR1 SGHTA and CDR2 FQGNSA come from the germline V gene. Trimming removed 5 bases from V and 5 bases from J, with 15 bases in between. The CDR3 totals 14 residues. CDR3: CASSPDGISTEAFF. DNA of the CDR3: TGTGCCAGCAGCCCTGACGGTATCTCTACTGAAGCTTTCTTT.

The chain recombines TRBV20-1 with TRBJ2-1, with TRBD2 matching over 7 bases. CDR1 and CDR2 (germline): DFQATT, SNEGSKA (reference sequence). The junction had 13 bases not matched to a gene; V was cut back by 0 bases and J by 8 bases. The CDR3 loop spans 16 amino acids. Here the CDR3 DNA reads TGCAGTGCTAGAGATTCGCGGACTAGGCGAGGCGATGAGCAGTTCTTC. This gives the protein CSARDSRTRRGDEQFF.

The V gene is TRBV7-6, the J gene TRBJ2-3; D gene uncertain. Trimming left V 0 bases short and J 1 base short, with 8 bases between. This CDR3 is 15 amino acids long. Germline-derived CDR1 and CDR2 are SGHVS and FNYEAQ. The CDR3 DNA reads as TGTGCCAGCAGCTTAGCCAGCCACGGCACAGATACGCAGTATTTT. It yields the protein CASSLASHGTDTQYF.

This clonotype was counted a few times. The genes are TRBV12-3 or TRBV12-4 and TRBJ1-5; 7 nucleotides match TRBD1. The CDR3 spans 14 residues. V lost 4 bases and J lost 2; bases outside the gene matches: 2. For the CDR3, the DNA is TGTGCCAGCAGTTCAACAGGGGGCAATCAGCCCCAGCATTTT. Its translation is CASSSTGGNQPQHF.

The chain joins TRBV7-6 to TRBJ2-1, with D perhaps TRBD1 or TRBD2 (5 bases each). Germline CDR1 is SGHVS and CDR2 is FNYEAQ. Trimming removed 5 bases at V and 5 bases at J, with 10 bases between. The CDR3 totals 13 residues. The CDR3 DNA reads as TGTGCCAGCAGCGGGATGGGGGACAATGAGCAGTTCTTC. Translation: CASSGMGDNEQFF. The entire variable domain, with the rest obtained from reference TRBV7-6 and TRBJ2-1, is as follows: GAGVSQSPRYKVTKRGQDVALRCDPISGHVSLYWYRQALGQGPEFLTYFNYEAQQDKSGLPNDRFSAERPEGSISTLTIQRTEQRDSAMYRCASSGMGDNEQFFGPGTRLTVL.

This chain links TRBV18 with TRBJ2-4; 14 bases match TRBD2. Germline V lookup: CDR1 KGHSH, CDR2 LQKENI. After removal of 3 bases from V and 6 bases from J, the junction contained 4 bases not matched to a gene. CDR3 length: 16 amino acids. CDR3 sequence reads: CASSPGLAGVRNIQYF. For the CDR3, the DNA is TGTGCCAGCTCACCGGGACTAGCGGGGGTCCGAAACATTCAGTACTTC. Filled out from reference TRBV18 and TRBJ2-4, the complete variable domain reads NAGVMQNPRHLVRRRGQEARLRCSPMKGHSHVYWYRQLPEEGLKFMVYLQKENIIDESGMPKERFSAEFPKEGPSILRIQQVVRGDSAAYFCASSPGLAGVRNIQYFGAGTRLSVL.

This CDR3 reads CASSIQQGDRTDTQYF. The CDR3 DNA follows: TGTGCCAGCAGCATACAACAGGGCGACCGCACAGATACGCAGTATTTT. This chain connects TRBV7-9 to TRBJ2-3; D is possibly TRBD1 (6 bases). CDR3 size: 16 residues. Germline V gives CDR1 SEHNR, CDR2 FQNEAQ (reference sequence). The ends were cut back, 5 bases at V and 1 base at J, with 16 bases in the middle.

The gene calls are TRBV5-6 and TRBJ1-1; D might be TRBD1 (6 bases). Trimming removed 4 bases at V and 5 bases at J, with 12 bases between. The CDR3 has 13 residues. Looked up from germline, CDR1 is SGHDT and CDR2 is YYEEEE. The CDR3 DNA reads TGTGCCAGCAGCCGGGACAAGGGTACTGAAGCTTTCTTT. This codes for CASSRDKGTEAFF.

This clonotype appeared once. V gene TRBV7-8 combines with J gene TRBJ2-1; perhaps TRBD2 as D (6 bases). The CDR3 runs 14 residues. Germline V CDR1 and CDR2: SGHVS, FQNEAQ. The V and J ends lost 3 bases and 8 bases respectively, with 14 bases between them. Here the CDR3 reads CASSFHREFYEQFF. The CDR3 region has the DNA TGTGCCAGCAGCTTTCACCGGGAGTTCTATGAGCAGTTCTTC.

The chain joins TRBV29-1 to TRBJ2-5; D might be TRBD1 (5 bases). The DNA end is more similar to TRBJ2-7, so the J call may be wrong. Germline V gives CDR1 SQVTM, CDR2 ANQGSEA. CDR3 length: 13 amino acids. The CDR3 spells CSVEGRQGYEQYF. Here the CDR3 DNA reads TGCAGCGTTGAAGGCCGGCAGGGCTACGAGCAGTACTTC.

V and J are TRBV6-6 and TRBJ2-7, with D tentatively TRBD2 (6 bases). Trimming took 6 bases from V and 3 from J, leaving 18 bases between them. This CDR3 comprises 15 residues. Germline V gene data show CDR1 as MNHNY and CDR2 as SVGAGI (reference sequence). CDR3 region: CASRTLRGILYEQYF. The DNA for the CDR3 is TGTGCCAGCAGGACCCTCCGGGGGATTCTCTACGAGCAGTACTTC.

This rearrangement joins TRBV7-2 to TRBJ2-3; 10 nucleotides agree with TRBD2. CDR3 length: 19 residues. CDR1 and CDR2 (germline): SGHTA, FQGNSA. J was trimmed by 4 bases and V by 2 bases; bases with no gene match: 15. The CDR3 DNA sequence: TGTGCCAGCAGCTTACCCAGGGATTGGGTAGCGGGAGGCCCAGATACGCAGTATTTT. It translates to CASSLPRDWVAGGPDTQYF.

This clonotype was detected a few times. This chain uses TRBV24-1 with TRBJ2-5; weak D call: TRBD2 (6 bases). The CDR3 loop spans 15 amino acids. V was shortened by 6 bases and J by 0 bases, with 13 bases between the two germline ends. Germline V gene data show CDR1 as KGHDR and CDR2 as SFDVKD. The CDR3 DNA sequence: TGTGCCACCAGTACAGGAGGCGGGAACCAAGAGACCCAGTACTTC. Its protein is CATSTGGGNQETQYF.

The table lists this clonotype with a few counts. The rearrangement joins TRBV7-9 to TRBJ2-3, with 10 bases lining up with TRBD1. The V segment lost 5 bases and the J segment 7 bases; nucleotides outside the gene matches: 6. Germline-derived CDR1 and CDR2 are SEHNR and FQNEAQ (reference sequence). CDR3 length equals 14 residues. In DNA, the CDR3 is TGTGCCAGCAGCCGGGACAGGGGTTTGTATACGCAGTATTTT. This translates into CASSRDRGLYTQYF. Full variable domain (outside the CDR3, taken from reference TRBV7-9 and TRBJ2-3): DTGVSQNPRHKITKRGQNVTFRCDPISEHNRLYWYRQTLGQGPEFLTYFQNEAQLEKSRLLSDRFSAERPKGSFSTLEIQRTEQGDSAMYLCASSRDRGLYTQYFGPGTRLTVL.

V gene TRBV11-2 combines with J gene TRBJ2-3; D may be TRBD1 or TRBD2 (6 bases each). The V end lost 4 bases, the J end lost 4 bases, and 18 bases lay between the germline ends. The CDR3 is made up of 16 amino acids. CDR1 and CDR2 from the germline V gene are SGHAT and FQNNGV. CDR3 residues: CASSWRGRQYADTQYF. The CDR3 region has the DNA TGTGCCAGCAGCTGGAGGGGGAGACAGTACGCAGATACGCAGTATTTT.

The sample holds one count of this clonotype. The chain couples TRBV25-1 to TRBJ1-6; D unresolved. The CDR3 is 16 residues long. V was trimmed by 1 base and J by 10 bases, leaving 17 bases between them. Per the germline V gene, CDR1 is MGHDK and CDR2 is SYGVNS. The CDR3 coding sequence is TGTGCCAGCAGTGAATTAGGAGGCGGTCATAGGTCACCCCTCCACTTT. This gives the protein CASSELGGGHRSPLHF.

The chain joins TRBV19 to TRBJ1-1, with 7 bases fitting TRBD1. V was clipped by 7 bases and J by 1 base; unmatched bases: 6. Germline-derived CDR1 and CDR2 are LNHDA and SQIVND (reference sequence). This CDR3 region has 14 residues. The CDR3 region is CASTPGDRNTEAFF. The DNA of the CDR3 is TGTGCCAGTACGCCCGGGGACAGGAACACTGAAGCTTTCTTT.

This clonotype was picked up a small number of times. CDR3 nucleotide sequence: TGTGCCAGCAGCCAGCGGGGGGAGACAAACATTCAGTACTTC. It encodes CASSQRGETNIQYF. The chain recombines TRBV12-3 or TRBV12-4 with TRBJ2-4, with TRBD2 identical over 9 bases. V dropped 6 bases and J dropped 6; count of bases not matched to a gene: 6. There are 14 residues in the CDR3.

V and J are TRBV29-1 and TRBJ2-5, with D perhaps given as TRBD1 or TRBD2 (5 bases each). CDR1 SQVTM and CDR2 ANQGSEA come from the germline V gene. The CDR3 loop spans 14 amino acids. The V and J ends lost 3 bases and 4 bases respectively, with 15 bases between them. CDR3 DNA sequence: TGCAGCGTTGAGAGGGGCCTTACGGGAGAGACCCAGTACTTC. Translation gives CSVERGLTGETQYF.